The 27 T cell receptor beta chains listed next were all sequenced from one sample in a study of B cell selection in AIRE deficiency (dated by TCRdb to about 2019). Library method: the immunoSEQ multiplex PCR assay. In its TCRdb copy, this immuneACCESS table keeps in-frame sequences only and misses some clones. Where compared with another copy, unresolved V genes explain less than half of these, and the others have no known cause. In this sample the table shows about 18,000 clones, more than 85% of which occur a single time. Together, the top ten hold 0.75% to 0.9% of the sample. CD4+CD25hiCD127low/negative cells were sorted as the regulatory T cell population. The specimen sequenced was CD4+CD25+ Tregs sorted from PBMCs. These receptors all stem from a human donor in good health.

This chain links TRBV7-2 with TRBJ2-3, with D possibly matching TRBD2 (5 bases). Germline V gene lookup returns CDR1 SGHTA and CDR2 FQGNSA. This CDR3 spans 12 amino acids. V lost 5 bases and J 4 bases, leaving 7 bases between the germline ends. CDR3 loop: CASSPGADTQYF. CDR3 DNA sequence: TGTGCCAGCAGCCCCGGGGCAGATACGCAGTATTTT.

V is TRBV6-5 and J is TRBJ2-7; 7 bases fit TRBD2. Unmatched junction bases numbered 4, after V lost 2 bases and J lost 3 bases. This CDR3 has 14 residues. Germline V lookup: CDR1 MNHEY, CDR2 SVGAGI. CDR3 residues: CASSYRGGDYEQYF. CDR3 sequence (DNA): TGTGCCAGCAGTTACCGGGGAGGGGACTACGAGCAGTACTTC.

The gene calls are TRBV5-1 and TRBJ2-3, with D possibly TRBD2 on 5 matching bases. The CDR3 has 11 amino acids. Germline V gene lookup returns CDR1 SGHRS and CDR2 YFSETQ. Trimming cost V 6 bases and J 5 bases, with 7 bases left between them. CDR3 nucleotide sequence: TGCGCCAGCAAAGAGGGAGATACGCAGTATTTT. This gives the protein CASKEGDTQYF.

The V and J genes are TRBV6-6 and TRBJ2-3, with 8 positions matching TRBD2. V gave up 5 bases and J gave up 6 bases; unmatched junction bases: 10. The CDR3 is made up of 15 amino acids. Per germline, CDR1 MNHNY and CDR2 SVGAGI (reference sequence). The CDR3 nucleotides are TGTGCCAGCAGTCGAAGGACTAGCCCTCCGGATACGCAGTATTTT. It translates to CASSRRTSPPDTQYF.

The chain employs TRBV10-2 and TRBJ1-5, with D tentatively TRBD1 (6 bases). CDR1 WSHSY and CDR2 SAAADI come from the germline V gene. Trimming removed 11 bases at V and 4 bases at J, with 15 bases between. CDR3 length: 13 residues. Here the CDR3 reads CAGGPVLNQPQHF. The CDR3, as DNA: TGCGCCGGGGGCCCCGTCCTGAATCAGCCCCAGCATTTT.

The rearrangement joins TRBV28 to TRBJ2-7; 8 nucleotides match TRBD1. The germline gives CDR1 MDHEN, CDR2 SYDVKM. The length of the CDR3 is 14 residues. V lost 6 bases and J lost 7; bases outside the gene matches: 11. The CDR3 spells CASSRTGPSWEQYF. CDR3 nucleotide sequence: TGTGCCAGCAGCCGGACAGGGCCGTCCTGGGAGCAGTACTTC. Full variable domain (remainder filled in from reference TRBV28 and TRBJ2-7): DVKVTQSSRYLVKRTGEKVFLECVQDMDHENMFWYRQDPGLGLRLIYFSYDVKMKEKGDIPEGYSVSREKKERFSLILESASTNQTSMYLCASSRTGPSWEQYFGPGTRLTVT.

This clone is categorized as medium-sized. The gene calls are TRBV2 and TRBJ1-2; D not certain. This CDR3 is 13 amino acids long. The V end lost 3 bases, the J end lost 4 bases, and 9 bases lay between the germline ends. CDR1 SNHLY and CDR2 FYNNEI come from the germline V gene. CDR3 coding DNA: TGTGCCAGCAGTGATTCGTTTAGCTATGGCTACACCTTC. Its translation: CASSDSFSYGYTF.

The chain has TRBV7-3 and TRBJ2-7; TRBD1 matches 7 bases. In germline, CDR1 is SGHTA, CDR2 FQGTGA. Trimming at V came to 8 bases and at J to 2 bases, leaving 12 bases not matched to a gene. The CDR3 has 15 amino acids. CDR3 amino acids: CASVDTGTATYEQYF. DNA of the CDR3: TGTGCCAGCGTTGATACTGGGACAGCAACCTACGAGCAGTACTTC.

The chain is built from TRBV2 and TRBJ2-2; D remains ambiguous. The CDR3 loop spans 17 amino acids. Between the trimmed V and J ends, which lost 2 bases and 0 bases, there was a span of 13 bases. Looked up from germline, CDR1 is SNHLY and CDR2 is FYNNEI. The DNA of the CDR3 is TGTGCCAGCAGTGAAAAGGTCCCAATCGCGAACACCGGGGAGCTGTTTTTT. It is translated as CASSEKVPIANTGELFF.

The chain couples TRBV7-2 to TRBJ1-2; possible D gene TRBD1, 6 bases. CDR1 and CDR2 (germline): SGHTA, FQGNSA. The CDR3 totals 17 residues. V gave up 4 bases and J gave up 1 base, with 19 bases separating them. The CDR3 DNA reads as TGTGCCAGCAGCTCGAGGGGGGAGTGGACGGATAACTATGGCTACACCTTC. Encoded protein: CASSSRGEWTDNYGYTF.

This chain uses TRBV11-2 with TRBJ1-2; tentative D call: TRBD1 (6 bases). CDR3 size: 14 residues. The V and J ends lost 4 bases and 8 bases respectively, with 17 bases between them. Germline-derived CDR1 and CDR2 are SGHAT and FQNNGV. CDR3 nucleotides: TGTGCCAGCAGCTACGGACAGACCCTGGGAGGCTACACCTTC. Protein: CASSYGQTLGGYTF.

This clone was detected only once. The V call is TRBV2, the J call TRBJ2-7; D is unresolved. This CDR3 has 12 residues. The germline V gene encodes CDR1 SNHLY and CDR2 FYNNEI. V dropped 8 bases and J dropped 0 bases, with 8 bases sitting between them. The CDR3 DNA reads TGTGCCAGCGGGTTTAGCTCCTACGAGCAGTACTTC. It is translated as CASGFSSYEQYF.

The chain recombines TRBV15 with TRBJ1-6; possible D gene TRBD1, 5 bases. Trimming took off 5 bases at V and 7 bases at J, with 9 bases between the two ends. This CDR3 region has 13 residues. Looked up from germline, CDR1 is LNHNV and CDR2 is YYDKDF (reference sequence). The CDR3 loop is CATSLGGNSPLHF. The CDR3 DNA reads TGTGCCACCAGCCTGGGGGGGAATTCACCCCTCCACTTT.

The CDR3: CASSPRTGYTDTQYF. The CDR3 DNA sequence: TGTGCCAGTAGTCCACGGACAGGCTACACAGATACGCAGTATTTT. The chain is built from TRBV19 and TRBJ2-3, with 7 bases aligning to TRBD1. The CDR3 has 15 residues. Germline CDR1 reads LNHDA; CDR2 reads SQIVND (reference sequence). V lost 5 bases to trimming and J lost 2 bases; unmatched junction nucleotides: 7.

This clone was detected only once. V usage is TRBV30 and J usage is TRBJ1-2; 7 bases are a match to TRBD1. J lost 7 bases, V lost 3 bases, and 11 bases had no gene match. CDR1 and CDR2 (germline): GTSNPN, SVGIG (reference sequence). The CDR3 covers 14 residues. The CDR3 region is CAWRVVGQGVGYTF. The CDR3 region has the DNA TGTGCCTGGAGGGTAGTAGGGCAGGGGGTTGGCTACACCTTC.

V is TRBV5-6 and J is TRBJ1-2, with 8 positions matching TRBD1. CDR3 length: 18 residues. With 2 bases clipped from V and 4 bases from J, the junction kept 16 bases outside the gene matches. The germline gives CDR1 SGHDT, CDR2 YYEEEE. CDR3 nucleotide sequence: TGTGCCAGCAGCTTATTTGGGCGTGGGACAGGAGGGTCCTATGGCTACACCTTC. Its protein product is CASSLFGRGTGGSYGYTF.

The rearrangement uses TRBV7-9 and TRBJ1-1; tentative D call: TRBD1 (6 bases). Germline CDR1 is SEHNR and CDR2 is FQNEAQ (reference sequence). The V end lost 4 bases, the J end lost 1 base, and 13 bases lay between the germline ends. CDR3 length: 15 amino acids. CDR3 in DNA: TGTGCCAGCAGCTGGCTCTACAGGGAGAACACTGAAGCTTTCTTT. Translation gives CASSWLYRENTEAFF.

The CDR3 protein is CASSMRANQPQHF. DNA for the CDR3: TGTGCCAGTAGTATGAGGGCGAATCAGCCCCAGCATTTT. The genes are TRBV19 and TRBJ1-5; no definite D call. This CDR3 has 13 amino acids. V lost 3 bases and J lost 4, with 7 bases in between. The V gene's germline CDR1 is LNHDA and CDR2 SQIVND (reference sequence).

Comments on this clone: One junction end does not reproduce the germline sequence, and a read error may be involved. Here the CDR3 reads CASSNRGGEQLF. Written as DNA, the CDR3 is TGTGCCAGCAGCAATAGGGGGGGTGAGCAGCTCTTC. The J gene is TRBJ2-1, the V gene TRBV7-3; the D gene is possibly TRBD2 (7 bases). Germline V gives CDR1 SGHTA, CDR2 FQGTGA. The CDR3 is made up of 12 amino acids.

This clone is labeled medium-sized. The rearrangement uses TRBV5-4 and TRBJ1-2, with no clear D. The CDR3 is made up of 12 amino acids. Germline-derived CDR1 and CDR2 are SGHNT and YYREEE (reference sequence). Between the trimmed V and J ends, which lost 0 bases and 5 bases, there was a span of 5 bases. This CDR3 reads CASSLAQYGYTF. The CDR3 DNA follows: TGTGCCAGCAGCTTGGCGCAGTATGGCTACACCTTC.

The chain couples TRBV25-1 to TRBJ1-5; possible D gene TRBD1, 6 bases. V was clipped by 1 base and J by 7 bases, with 8 bases between them. CDR1 MGHDK and CDR2 SYGVNS come from the germline V gene. There are 13 residues in the CDR3. In DNA form, the CDR3 reads TGTGCCAGCAGTGAATTTCAGGGGCAGCCCCAGCATTTT. Amino acids: CASSEFQGQPQHF.

V and J are TRBV5-1 and TRBJ2-4, with D hard to call. The CDR3 is made up of 14 amino acids. Trimming left V 4 bases short and J 6 bases short, with 14 bases between. Germline-derived CDR1 and CDR2 are SGHRS and YFSETQ. CDR3 in DNA: TGCGCCAGCAGCCCAGTTGCCTCTGGAAACATTCAGTACTTC. Encoded protein: CASSPVASGNIQYF.

The chain is built from TRBV19 and TRBJ2-6, with 7 bases matching TRBD2. The length of the CDR3 is 17 residues. V was clipped by 11 bases and J by 0 bases; unmatched bases: 13. CDR1 is LNHDA, CDR2 SQIVND, per germline (reference sequence). The CDR3 DNA reads as TGTGCCTCCCAGGGACTACTCCCCCTCTCTGGGGCCAACGTCCTGACTTTC. Amino acids: CASQGLLPLSGANVLTF.

This clone was seen only a few times. This chain joins TRBV10-3 and TRBJ1-1; possible D gene TRBD1, 5 bases. The V gene's germline CDR1 is ENHRY and CDR2 SYGVKD. V lost 3 bases to trimming and J lost 11 bases, with 13 bases between them. The CDR3 runs to 12 residues. In DNA form, the CDR3 reads TGTGCCATCAGTGAAAATGCCCGGGGGGCTTTCTTT. Protein: CAISENARGAFF.

Comments on this clone: Sequence at one end of the junction differs from germline and may be a read error. The genes are TRBV5-1 and TRBJ2-5; no definite D call. Looked up from germline, CDR1 is SGHRS and CDR2 is YFSETQ. The CDR3 is 11 amino acids. The CDR3 bases are TGCGCCAGCAGCGACCAGGAGACCCAGTACTTC. It is translated as CASSDQETQYF.

V and J are TRBV7-2 and TRBJ1-1; D ambiguous. Germline-derived CDR1 and CDR2 are SGHTA and FQGNSA. V lost 4 bases and J lost 1, with 13 bases in between. The CDR3 has 15 residues. CDR3 coding DNA: TGTGCCAGCAGCTCTCAATGGCGGGGGAACACTGAAGCTTTCTTT. It translates to CASSSQWRGNTEAFF. The variable domain in full, completed from reference TRBV7-2 and TRBJ1-1, reads GAGVSQSPSNKVTEKGKDVELRCDPISGHTALYWYRQSLGQGLEFLIYFQGNSAPDKSGLPSDRFSAERTGGSVSTLTIQRTQQEDSAVYLCASSSQWRGNTEAFFGQGTRLTVV.

This clone has a single count. This chain joins TRBV5-8 and TRBJ2-2, with 8 bases matching TRBD1. The CDR3 spans 15 residues. V lost 4 bases and J lost 5; bases outside the gene matches: 7. Germline loops: CDR1 SGHTS, CDR2 YDEGEE. CDR3 sequence (DNA): TGTGCCAGCAGCATACAGGGGGTAGGAACCGGGGAGCTGTTTTTT. Translated, it gives CASSIQGVGTGELFF.